What follows are 30 T cell receptor beta chains derived from one specimen sequenced in a study of TIL therapy for anti-PD-1-resistant metastatic lung cancer. The libraries were made with immunoSEQ v3. Measured with immunoSEQ multiplex PCR; TCRdb has only the in-frame clones, and not every one. The sample comprises tens of thousands of clones, 87% of which are singletons, and around 2.6% rests with the top ten. The sample's time point: pre-treatment sample, taken before nivolumab and TIL therapy. Source: blood, taken at baseline. The receptors here all came from a person aged 25 to 85 with non-small cell lung cancer.

This clone was detected once. This sequence joins TRBV24-1 and TRBJ1-2; 8 nucleotides line up with TRBD1. The V and J ends lost 3 bases and 8 bases, in that order; junction bases with no gene match: 10. The CDR3 runs to 15 residues. Per germline, CDR1 KGHDR and CDR2 SFDVKD. The CDR3 sequence: CATSDPDRGTQGYTF. CDR3 nucleotides: TGTGCCACCAGTGATCCCGACAGGGGAACGCAAGGCTACACCTTC.

This clone was counted only a few times. The gene calls are TRBV19 and TRBJ2-7, with a tentative D call TRBD1 (6 bases). This CDR3 contains 13 residues. Trimming shortened V by 5 bases and J by 2 bases, and 10 bases separated the two germline ends. The germline V gene encodes CDR1 LNHDA and CDR2 SQIVND (reference sequence). CDR3 amino acids: CASSSGVTYEQYF. The CDR3 nucleotides are TGTGCCAGTAGTTCAGGGGTAACCTACGAGCAGTACTTC. Together with reference TRBV19 and TRBJ2-7, the CDR3 gives the full variable domain: DGGITQSPKYLFRKEGQNVTLSCEQNLNHDAMYWYRQDPGQGLRLIYYSQIVNDFQKGDIAEGYSVSREKKESFPLTVTSAQKNPTAFYLCASSSGVTYEQYFGPGTRLTVT.

As for this clone: Its ends do not fully match the called genes, so a read error is possible. V usage is TRBV27 and J usage is TRBJ1-2, with 12 positions matching TRBD1. Germline-derived CDR1 and CDR2 are MNHEY and SMNVEV (reference sequence). CDR3 length: 13 amino acids. The CDR3 reads CASSWGTGGSRSF. The CDR3 region has the DNA TGTGCCAGCAGTTGGGGGACAGGGGGCTCTAGGTCCTTC.

The chain joins TRBV9 to TRBJ2-3, with D possibly matching TRBD2 (6 bases). CDR1 is SGDLS, CDR2 YYNGEE, per germline. The CDR3 has 15 residues. Trimming took 0 bases from V and 4 from J, leaving 12 bases between them. As DNA, the CDR3 is TGTGCCAGCAGCGTAGCAGGAGGGTTGGCAGATACGCAGTATTTT. Its protein is CASSVAGGLADTQYF.

This chain joins TRBV7-6 and TRBJ2-3, with D possibly matching TRBD1 (6 bases). This CDR3 spans 16 amino acids. The V end lost 1 base, the J end lost 4 bases, and 15 bases lay between the germline ends. Germline V gene sequence: CDR1 SGHVS, CDR2 FNYEAQ. Written as DNA, the CDR3 is TGTGCCAGCAGCTTAGGAGGCAGGGGCGGAGCAGATACGCAGTATTTT. The encoded protein is CASSLGGRGGADTQYF.

The chain employs TRBV10-3 and TRBJ2-1; D is possibly TRBD2 (6 bases). CDR1 and CDR2 (germline): ENHRY, SYGVKD. V was clipped by 0 bases and J by 5 bases, with 14 bases between them. The CDR3 loop spans 16 amino acids. The CDR3 is CAISESRGTQNNEQFF. The CDR3 DNA sequence: TGTGCCATCAGTGAGTCGCGGGGAACTCAGAACAATGAGCAGTTCTTC.

The chain joins TRBV19 to TRBJ2-2, with 9 bases matching TRBD1. There are 14 residues in the CDR3. Germline V lookup: CDR1 LNHDA, CDR2 SQIVND (reference sequence). V dropped 5 bases and J dropped 6; count of bases not matched to a gene: 4. CDR3 bases: TGTGCCAGTAGTCCGGGACAGGGTGCCGGGGAGCTGTTTTTT. Its protein product is CASSPGQGAGELFF.

The genes are TRBV5-4 and TRBJ1-1; D is unclear. Germline CDR1 SGHNT, CDR2 YYREEE (reference sequence). Trimming pared 3 bases from V and 2 bases from J, leaving 14 bases between. This CDR3 has 15 amino acids. CDR3 protein: CASSSVKWGNTEAFF. The CDR3 DNA reads TGTGCCAGCAGCTCGGTCAAATGGGGTAACACTGAAGCTTTCTTT.

Only a few counts were recorded for this clone. The chain carries TRBV5-1 and TRBJ2-7; a possible D gene is TRBD2 (6 bases). The germline V gene encodes CDR1 SGHRS and CDR2 YFSETQ. Trimming pared 0 bases from V and 2 bases from J, leaving 12 bases between. CDR3 length: 15 amino acids. For the CDR3, the DNA is TGCGCCAGCAGCTTGGACGGGACTGTTGCCTACGAGCAGTACTTC. Translating gives CASSLDGTVAYEQYF.

The chain combines TRBV5-1 with TRBJ1-3; 7 positions match TRBD1. This CDR3 has 17 residues. The V gene end was trimmed by 4 bases and the J gene end by 1 base; junction bases not matched to a gene: 11. Per the germline V gene, CDR1 is SGHRS and CDR2 is YFSETQ. The CDR3 reads CASSPRGGRGSGNTIYF. The CDR3 nucleotides are TGCGCCAGCAGCCCCCGGGGAGGCAGGGGGTCTGGAAACACCATATATTTT.

The chain combines TRBV27 with TRBJ2-2; D remains ambiguous. The V gene's germline CDR1 is MNHEY and CDR2 SMNVEV (reference sequence). The CDR3 spans 14 residues. Trimming removed 3 bases at V and 0 bases at J, with 5 bases between. In DNA, the CDR3 is TGTGCCAGCAGTTTTTATGCGAACACCGGGGAGCTGTTTTTT. It encodes CASSFYANTGELFF.

This chain connects TRBV3-1 (or the pseudogene TRBV3-2) to TRBJ2-3; D is unclear. The CDR3 totals 12 residues. The ends were cut back, 2 bases at V and 4 bases at J, with 4 bases in the middle. CDR1 and CDR2 from the germline V gene are LGHDT and YNNKEL (reference sequence). CDR3 sequence reads: CASSQPPDTQYF. The CDR3 nucleotides are TGTGCCAGCAGCCAACCCCCAGATACGCAGTATTTT.

The chain is built from TRBV20-1 and TRBJ2-1; 11 bases fit TRBD2. V was clipped by 3 bases and J by 5 bases; unmatched bases: 6. The CDR3 is 15 amino acids. Germline V gene sequence: CDR1 DFQATT, CDR2 SNEGSKA (reference sequence). Here the CDR3 reads CSASVTSGSHNEQFF. The CDR3 DNA reads TGCAGTGCTAGTGTTACTAGCGGGAGCCACAATGAGCAGTTCTTC.

This chain joins TRBV5-6 and TRBJ2-4, with D perhaps TRBD1 (5 bases). V shed 3 bases and J shed 1 base, with 14 bases lying between them. Germline V gene lookup returns CDR1 SGHDT and CDR2 YYEEEE. This CDR3 spans 16 amino acids. DNA of the CDR3: TGTGCCAGCAGCTCTCAGGGTGTTATCGCCAAAAACATTCAGTACTTC. This translates into CASSSQGVIAKNIQYF.

The chain joins TRBV30 to TRBJ2-7, with 7 bases fitting TRBD1. CDR1 GTSNPN and CDR2 SVGIG come from the germline V gene (reference sequence). This CDR3 spans 13 amino acids. The ends lost 4 bases at V and 3 bases at J; junction bases unmatched: 6. CDR3 amino acids: CAWTPGQHYEQYF. The CDR3 DNA is TGTGCCTGGACCCCGGGACAGCACTACGAGCAGTACTTC. The full variable domain, with the rest looked up from reference TRBV30 and TRBJ2-7, is SQTIHQWPATLVQPVGSPLSLECTVEGTSNPNLYWYRQAAGRGLQLLFYSVGIGQISSEVPQNLSASRPQDRQFILSSKKLLLSDSGFYLCAWTPGQHYEQYFGPGTRLTVT.

The gene calls are TRBV6-5 and TRBJ1-2; D possibly corresponds to TRBD1 (5 bases). The V gene lost 9 bases and the J gene lost 4 bases, with 9 bases spanning the gap. Per the germline V gene, CDR1 is MNHEY and CDR2 is SVGAGI. CDR3 length: 11 amino acids. The CDR3 here is CASDRGYGYTF. The DNA of the CDR3 is TGTGCCAGTGACAGAGGCTATGGCTACACCTTC.

The chain couples TRBV24-1 to TRBJ2-5; D is unresolved. The CDR3 loop spans 15 amino acids. Germline V gene lookup returns CDR1 KGHDR and CDR2 SFDVKD. V was shortened by 3 bases and J by 5 bases, with 15 bases between the two germline ends. The CDR3 sequence is CATSDPIREGETQYF. In DNA form, the CDR3 reads TGTGCCACCAGTGATCCCATTAGGGAAGGGGAGACCCAGTACTTC.

J is TRBJ2-7 and V is TRBV10-2, with TRBD1 matching 10 bases. This CDR3 spans 14 amino acids. CDR1 is WSHSY, CDR2 SAAADI, per germline. Trimming took 4 bases from V and 2 from J; bases not matched to a gene: 2. The chain's CDR3 is CASSGTGGTYEQYF. DNA of the CDR3: TGCGCCAGCAGTGGGACAGGGGGTACCTACGAGCAGTACTTC.

V gene TRBV27 combines with J gene TRBJ1-2; 8 bases line up with TRBD1. Germline V gene lookup returns CDR1 MNHEY and CDR2 SMNVEV (reference sequence). CDR3 length: 14 amino acids. Trimming cost V 3 bases and J 5 bases; bases outside gene matches: 5. CDR3 bases: TGTGCCAGCAGTTTGGGACAGGCCCCTTATGGCTACACCTTC. This codes for CASSLGQAPYGYTF.

V gene TRBV6-1 combines with J gene TRBJ2-5; D not certain. Trimming pared 3 bases from V and 0 bases from J, leaving 11 bases between. The CDR3 is 15 amino acids. The germline gives CDR1 MNHNS, CDR2 SASEGT. The CDR3: CASSDRTFDQETQYF. Written as DNA, the CDR3 is TGTGCCAGCAGTGATCGGACCTTTGACCAAGAGACCCAGTACTTC.

The rearrangement uses TRBV2 and TRBJ1-1, with 7 bases aligning to TRBD1. CDR1 and CDR2 (germline): SNHLY, FYNNEI. Unmatched junction bases numbered 7, after V lost 9 bases and J lost 0 bases. CDR3 length equals 14 residues. The CDR3 bases are TGTGCCAGTCGGACAGGCGGACTGAACACTGAAGCTTTCTTT. It yields the protein CASRTGGLNTEAFF.

The rearrangement uses TRBV18 and TRBJ2-2, with a tentative D call TRBD2 (5 bases). The V and J ends lost 3 bases and 0 bases respectively, with 11 bases between them. CDR3 length equals 16 residues. Germline V gene data show CDR1 as KGHSH and CDR2 as LQKENI. The CDR3 here is CASSPPGLPNTGELFF. The CDR3 DNA sequence: TGTGCCAGCTCACCCCCCGGACTCCCGAACACCGGGGAGCTGTTTTTT.

There are a few counts of this clone. The J gene is TRBJ2-7, the V gene TRBV7-9; no reliable D call. Germline V CDR1 and CDR2: SEHNR, FQNEAQ (reference sequence). Trimming shortened V by 5 bases and J by 6 bases, and 14 bases separated the two germline ends. This CDR3 is built from 13 residues. CDR3 in amino acids: CASSPPSSSEQYF. The CDR3 DNA reads TGTGCCAGCAGCCCGCCGTCGAGTTCCGAGCAGTACTTC.

The chain joins TRBV5-1 to TRBJ2-3, with D possibly TRBD1 on 6 matching bases. Trimming removed 3 bases from V and 6 bases from J, with 8 bases in between. CDR1 SGHRS and CDR2 YFSETQ come from the germline V gene. The CDR3 extends over 12 amino acids. The CDR3 sequence is CASSSQGDTQYF. The CDR3 DNA follows: TGCGCCAGCAGCTCCCAGGGGGATACGCAGTATTTT.

The V call is TRBV5-1, the J call TRBJ2-2; D is ambiguous. The CDR3 has 15 amino acids. Trimming removed 3 bases at V and 3 bases at J, with 12 bases between. Germline assignment: CDR1 SGHRS and CDR2 YFSETQ. The CDR3 nucleotides read TGCGCCAGCAGCTCGGCAACAGAGTACACCGGGGAGCTGTTTTTT. Encoded protein: CASSSATEYTGELFF.

The sample holds a few counts of this clone. The chain joins TRBV4-2 to TRBJ1-2; tentatively, D is TRBD1 (5 bases). This CDR3 comprises 18 residues. Germline assignment: CDR1 LGHNA and CDR2 YNFKEQ. The germline V and J ends were trimmed by 2 bases and 0 bases, with 19 bases remaining between them. The CDR3 nucleotides are TGTGCCAGCAGCCAAATTCGAGGGGATTCCTCAGCTAACTATGGCTACACCTTC. As protein: CASSQIRGDSSANYGYTF.

Only a few counts were recorded for this clone. This rearrangement joins TRBV14 to TRBJ1-2; D is undetermined. Germline V lookup: CDR1 SGHDN, CDR2 FVKESK. CDR3 length equals 16 residues. With 2 bases removed from V and 6 bases from J, the gap between germline ends came to 19 bases. The CDR3 is CASSQKPFGERDGYTF. The CDR3 DNA sequence: TGTGCCAGCAGCCAAAAGCCCTTCGGGGAAAGGGATGGCTACACCTTC.

The gene calls are TRBV6-1 and TRBJ1-5; TRBD1 might be the D (6 bases). The CDR3 loop spans 16 amino acids. Trimming took 2 bases from V and 0 from J, leaving 11 bases between them. CDR1 and CDR2 from the germline V gene are MNHNS and SASEGT. The CDR3 nucleotides are TGTGCCAGCAGTGAAATGGGGGGCAGTAGCAATCAGCCCCAGCATTTT. Residues: CASSEMGGSSNQPQHF.

The rearrangement links TRBV2 to TRBJ2-7; D perhaps matches TRBD2 (5 bases). With 1 base removed from V and 9 bases from J, the gap between germline ends came to 13 bases. Germline CDR1 and CDR2: SNHLY and FYNNEI. The CDR3 totals 13 residues. In nucleotides, the CDR3 is TGTGCCAGCAGTGAAGGGGATAGCGAGAGGCAGTACTTC. It is translated as CASSEGDSERQYF.

This rearrangement joins TRBV18 to TRBJ2-3, with D possibly being TRBD2 (5 bases). Per the germline V gene, CDR1 is KGHSH and CDR2 is LQKENI. The CDR3 runs to 16 residues. Deletions cut 3 bases from V and 0 bases from J, with 13 bases between. CDR3 amino acids: CASSPPSGASTDTQYF. The CDR3 DNA reads as TGTGCCAGCTCACCCCCCAGCGGAGCTAGCACAGATACGCAGTATTTT.